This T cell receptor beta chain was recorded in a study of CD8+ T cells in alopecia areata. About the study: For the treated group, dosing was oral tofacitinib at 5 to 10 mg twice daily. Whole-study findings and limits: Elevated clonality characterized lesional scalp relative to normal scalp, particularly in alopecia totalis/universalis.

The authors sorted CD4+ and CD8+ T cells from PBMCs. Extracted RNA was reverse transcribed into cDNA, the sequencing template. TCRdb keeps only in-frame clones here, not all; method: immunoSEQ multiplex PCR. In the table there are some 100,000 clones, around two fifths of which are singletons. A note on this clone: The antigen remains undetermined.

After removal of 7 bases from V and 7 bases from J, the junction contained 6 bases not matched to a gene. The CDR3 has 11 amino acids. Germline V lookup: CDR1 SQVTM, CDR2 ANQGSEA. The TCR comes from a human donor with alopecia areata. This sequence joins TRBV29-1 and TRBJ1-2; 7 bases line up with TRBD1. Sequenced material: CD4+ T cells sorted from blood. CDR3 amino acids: CSDQGVSGYTF. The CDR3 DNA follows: TGCAGCGATCAGGGGGTCTCTGGCTACACCTTC.